This TCR beta chain was captured by sequencing in a study of control samples from healthy donors and cancer patients. V dropped 2 bases and J dropped 2; count of bases not matched to a gene: 3. Germline V gene data show CDR1 as MGHRA and CDR2 as YSYEKL. CDR3 size: 15 residues. The table came from immunoSEQ multiplex PCR; TCRdb's copy has only in-frame clones and leaves some out. This table holds about 410,000 clones, about 93% found once. Sequenced material: PBMCs. The chain has TRBV4-1 and TRBJ2-7; 10 bases agree with TRBD1. The receptor's source is a man in his forties with head and neck cancer. The CDR3 nucleotides are TGCGCCAGCAGCCAAACTGGACAGGGGGCCTACGAGCAGTACTTC. Its translation is CASSQTGQGAYEQYF.